Sequencing of this T cell receptor beta chain was carried out in a study of T-cell memory formation after mild COVID-19. As for this clonotype: What it binds is not known.

Study findings and constraints: Clones contracting across day 15 to 85 had a balanced CD4/CD8 profile; later expanding clones leaned CD4+. Of the contracting clones, CD4+ ones lay mainly in CM and EM, and CD8+ ones in EMRA.

TCR alpha and TCR beta cDNA libraries with sample barcodes and UMIs came from 5'RACE using constant-segment primers. TCRdb independently ran MiXCR on the 5' RACE reads; one entry per CDR3 protein. The sample records about 440,000 distinct CDR3 sequences, roughly 20% being singletons. Sequencing was done on a sample of PBMCs or a T cell subset sorted from them (not recorded which). The TCR was taken from an adult woman who had mild COVID-19 (a few samples of this study predate the infection). Cell type and time point are not known.

The CDR3 region has the DNA TGCAGCGTTGATGTAGGACAGAACTACGAGCAGTACTTC. Protein product: CSVDVGQNYEQYF. The genes are TRBV29-1 and TRBJ2-7, with D tentatively TRBD1 (6 bases). Between the trimmed V and J ends, which lost 3 bases and 3 bases, there was a span of 12 bases. Germline loops: CDR1 SQVTM, CDR2 ANQGSEA. This CDR3 is built from 13 residues.